This T cell receptor (beta chain) originates from a study of T cell changes during pregnancy in multiple sclerosis. The repertoire was sequenced with immunoSEQ multiplex PCR; TCRdb's copy has only in-frame clones and lacks some. This table holds some 140,000 clones, approximately 96% found once. The V and J ends lost 5 bases and 4 bases, in that order; junction bases with no gene match: 6. The germline CDR1 and CDR2 sequences are SEHNR and FQNEAQ (reference sequence). CDR3 length: 15 amino acids. The sequenced sample was peripheral blood, obtained after pregnancy. The sequence was obtained from a female donor with multiple sclerosis, enrolled in a pregnancy study. The chain carries TRBV7-9 and TRBJ2-7, with 12 bases fitting TRBD2. The CDR3 region has the DNA TGTGCCAGCAGCCGCCTAGCGGGAGGGCTTTACGAGCAGTACTTC. As protein: CASSRLAGGLYEQYF.